The sequence of this T cell receptor (beta chain) was determined in a study of identical twins. Trimming took off 1 base at V and 7 bases at J, with 14 bases between the two ends. The CDR3 has 15 residues. Per germline, CDR1 SGHTA and CDR2 FQGNSA. Template switching introduced a universal primer site, and the cDNA bore unique molecular identifiers. TCRdb fed the 5' RACE reads into MiXCR, producing one record per CDR3 protein. The sample lists 1.5 million to 2 million distinct CDR3 sequences, more than 30% occurring once. The rearrangement uses TRBV7-2 and TRBJ1-5; no clear D. The sequence came from a newborn girl in good health. Material: cord blood. CDR3: CASSLVPGLGQPQHF. The CDR3 nucleotides read TGTGCCAGCAGCTTAGTGCCAGGCCTCGGGCAGCCCCAGCATTTT.